Following are 25 T cell receptor beta chains from one sample sequenced in a study of identical twins. Via MiXCR, TCRdb re-called the 5' RACE reads, giving one row per CDR3 protein. Of 1.5 million to 2 million distinct CDR3 sequences detected, about 32% appear once; the ten largest clones hold under 0.35%. The material sequenced was cord blood. Every receptor here comes from a newborn girl in good health.

A word on this clonotype: Given a much more abundant clone one base away, this may be a read error. The chain employs TRBV29-1 and TRBJ2-3, with 10 bases fitting TRBD1. CDR1 is SQVTM and CDR2 is ANQGSEA in the germline V gene. The CDR3 runs 14 residues. The CDR3 region is CSVDWDRGTDTRYF. The CDR3 region has the DNA TGCAGCGTTGATTGGGACAGGGGCACAGATACGCGGTATTTT.

The rearrangement joins TRBV27 to TRBJ1-2; TRBD1 matches 7 bases. CDR3 length: 17 residues. Germline values: CDR1 MNHEY, CDR2 SMNVEV (reference sequence). Unmatched junction bases numbered 8, after V lost 1 base and J lost 0 bases. CDR3 DNA: TGTGCCAGCAGTTTATGGGGACTCAGGGGGTCTAACTATGGCTACACCTTC. Its translation is CASSLWGLRGSNYGYTF.

Remarks on this clonotype: A junction end diverges from the germline sequence, so it may reflect a read error. V gene TRBV28 combines with J gene TRBJ2-5; D is perhaps TRBD2 (5 bases). CDR1 is MDHEN and CDR2 is SYDVKM in the germline V gene. This CDR3 is 14 amino acids long. CDR3 DNA: TGTGCCGGCAGTTTAGTCCTAGCCGTGAATGAGCAGTACTTC. Residues: CAGSLVLAVNEQYF.

This rearrangement joins TRBV25-1 to TRBJ2-3, with D perhaps matching TRBD2 (7 bases). This CDR3 has 15 residues. Trimming took 6 bases from V and 2 from J, leaving 15 bases between them. Germline V lookup: CDR1 MGHDK, CDR2 SYGVNS. The CDR3: CASRKAGAPTDTQYF. CDR3 coding DNA: TGTGCCAGCAGGAAGGCGGGGGCTCCCACAGATACGCAGTATTTT.

This clonotype has more than one count but fewer than ten. The chain has TRBV7-2 and TRBJ2-3, with TRBD2 matching over 9 bases. The J segment lost 0 bases and the V segment lost 6 bases, leaving 13 bases of the junction unmatched. The germline V gene has CDR1 SGHTA and CDR2 FQGNSA. CDR3 length equals 18 residues. CDR3 protein: CASSPNQLAGMSTDTQYF. The CDR3 DNA reads as TGTGCCAGCAGTCCGAACCAGCTAGCGGGGATGAGCACAGATACGCAGTATTTT.

This chain joins TRBV10-3 and TRBJ2-1; 8 positions match TRBD2. CDR3 length equals 16 residues. The ends lost 8 bases at V and 0 bases at J; junction bases unmatched: 9. Germline V gene data show CDR1 as ENHRY and CDR2 as SYGVKD. The chain's CDR3 is CAIGLSGGSSYNEQFF. The CDR3 coding sequence is TGTGCCATCGGGTTATCGGGGGGGAGCTCCTACAATGAGCAGTTCTTC.

The table lists this clonotype with a few counts. The CDR3 sequence is CASSGYRGPGANVLTF. In DNA, the CDR3 is TGTGCCAGCAGTGGATACAGGGGGCCCGGGGCCAACGTCCTGACTTTC. This chain links TRBV27 with TRBJ2-6, with 9 positions matching TRBD1. Germline V lookup: CDR1 MNHEY, CDR2 SMNVEV (reference sequence). Losses at the gene ends were 5 bases for V and 4 bases for J; bases not matched to a gene: 6. The length of the CDR3 is 16 residues.

The V and J genes are TRBV5-1 and TRBJ2-2; 11 bases fit TRBD2. The CDR3 length is 15 residues. Germline CDR1 and CDR2: SGHRS and YFSETQ. The V segment lost 4 bases and the J segment 4 bases; nucleotides outside the gene matches: 3. The CDR3 protein is CASSATSGATGELFF. Here the CDR3 DNA reads TGCGCCAGCAGCGCGACTAGCGGGGCCACCGGGGAGCTGTTTTTT. Complete variable domain (other parts from reference TRBV5-1 and TRBJ2-2): KAGVTQTPRYLIKTRGQQVTLSCSPISGHRSVSWYQQTPGQGLQFLFEYFSETQRNKGNFPGRFSGRQFSNSRSEMNVSTLELGDSALYLCASSATSGATGELFFGEGSRLTVL.

The chain has TRBV24-1 and TRBJ2-1; 10 bases agree with TRBD1. This CDR3 comprises 13 residues. Trimming cost V 2 bases and J 9 bases; bases outside gene matches: 0. Looked up from germline, CDR1 is KGHDR and CDR2 is SFDVKD. The CDR3 protein is CATSDWTGGEQFF. The DNA for the CDR3 is TGTGCCACCAGTGATTGGACAGGGGGTGAGCAGTTCTTC.

The chain joins TRBV5-1 to TRBJ1-2; D gene unclear. From germline, CDR1 is SGHRS and CDR2 YFSETQ. This CDR3 has 15 residues. Trimming stripped 4 bases from V and 4 bases from J, with 17 bases between. The CDR3 sequence: CASSPRPGDGYGYTF. The CDR3 DNA is TGCGCCAGCAGCCCCAGACCGGGCGATGGCTATGGCTACACCTTC.

The V call is TRBV20-1, the J call TRBJ1-1; 10 bases are shared with TRBD1. From germline, CDR1 is DFQATT and CDR2 SNEGSKA (reference sequence). V lost 2 bases and J lost 4; bases outside the gene matches: 4. There are 14 residues in the CDR3. CDR3 in amino acids: CSARLRTGGTEAFF. The CDR3 DNA reads TGCAGTGCTAGATTACGGACAGGGGGCACTGAAGCTTTCTTT.

The rearrangement joins TRBV6-6 to TRBJ2-1; D is unresolved. Germline V gene lookup returns CDR1 MNHNY and CDR2 SVGAGI (reference sequence). The CDR3 covers 16 residues. V lost 2 bases to trimming and J lost 5 bases, with 16 bases between them. The CDR3 region is CASSYPGRPPDNEQFF. DNA for the CDR3: TGTGCCAGCAGTTACCCCGGCAGACCCCCAGACAATGAGCAGTTCTTC.

This chain joins TRBV24-1 and TRBJ1-1; unclear D gene. CDR1 and CDR2 from the germline V gene are KGHDR and SFDVKD. V lost 2 bases and J lost 1, with 7 bases in between. The CDR3 length is 14 residues. The CDR3 coding sequence is TGTGCCACCAGTGATTCAGCAGCGAACACTGAAGCTTTCTTT. Its protein is CATSDSAANTEAFF.

The sample holds a few counts of this clonotype. The chain is built from TRBV18 and TRBJ2-7; D ambiguous. Germline V gives CDR1 KGHSH, CDR2 LQKENI. The CDR3 is made up of 13 amino acids. Trimming took 1 base from V and 4 from J, leaving 8 bases between them. The CDR3 is CASSPQGKYEQYF. CDR3 nucleotide sequence: TGTGCCAGCTCACCACAGGGAAAGTACGAGCAGTACTTC.

The chain is built from TRBV18 and TRBJ1-2; D is uncertain. Germline lookup yields CDR1 KGHSH and CDR2 LQKENI. The CDR3 contains 18 residues. V lost 3 bases, J lost 0 bases, and 20 bases lay in between. Written as DNA, the CDR3 is TGTGCCAGCTCACCTCCCCGTTTAAGAGACACGACTAACTATGGCTACACCTTC. Protein product: CASSPPRLRDTTNYGYTF.

This clonotype turned up a few times. The CDR3 nucleotides are TGTGCCAGCCGGACGAATTTGGGCACCGGGGAGCTGTTTTTT. It codes for CASRTNLGTGELFF. The rearrangement links TRBV7-2 to TRBJ2-2; D remains unclear. V gave up 8 bases and J gave up 4 bases, with 14 bases separating them. Per the germline V gene, CDR1 is SGHTA and CDR2 is FQGNSA. This CDR3 contains 14 residues.

This clonotype has more than one count but fewer than ten. The rearrangement uses TRBV4-1 and TRBJ2-4; D gene uncertain. Germline CDR1 MGHRA, CDR2 YSYEKL. V gave up 0 bases and J gave up 0 bases, with 9 bases separating them. The CDR3 has 16 amino acids. This CDR3 is CASSQEATVAKNIQYF. CDR3 nucleotides: TGCGCCAGCAGCCAAGAGGCAACTGTAGCCAAAAACATTCAGTACTTC.

This clonotype was picked up a small number of times. V usage is TRBV2 and J usage is TRBJ2-1; 7 nucleotides agree with TRBD1. This CDR3 is 14 amino acids long. The J segment lost 5 bases and the V segment lost 7 bases, leaving 8 bases of the junction unmatched. Germline CDR1 and CDR2: SNHLY and FYNNEI. As DNA, the CDR3 is TGTGCCAGCATCTTCTTAGACAGGGACAATGAGCAGTTCTTC. Translated: CASIFLDRDNEQFF.

The CDR3 DNA is TGTGCCAGCAGCCCTCGGGGACAGGGGGAATATGGAACTGAAGCTTTCTTT. This translates into CASSPRGQGEYGTEAFF. The chain uses TRBV4-2 and TRBJ1-1, with TRBD1 identical over 11 bases. This CDR3 is 17 amino acids long. With 4 bases clipped from V and 5 bases from J, the junction kept 12 bases outside the gene matches. Germline values: CDR1 LGHNA, CDR2 YNFKEQ.

This chain joins TRBV6-1 and TRBJ2-5, with 7 bases fitting TRBD2. The J call could be wrong; TRBJ2-4 is a better fit for the DNA end. The V gene's germline CDR1 is MNHNS and CDR2 SASEGT. This CDR3 is 13 amino acids long. CDR3 nucleotides: TGTGCCGGATCACTAGCGCCCCAAAACATTCAGTACTTC. Encoded protein: CAGSLAPQNIQYF.

The chain joins TRBV25-1 to TRBJ1-1; TRBD1 is a possible D gene (6 bases). The CDR3 is made up of 13 amino acids. CDR1 is MGHDK and CDR2 is SYGVNS in the germline V gene. V was cut by 1 base and J by 4 bases, with 7 bases left in between. In DNA, the CDR3 is TGTGCCAGCAGTGAATTGACAGGCACTGAAGCTTTCTTT. Translating it yields CASSELTGTEAFF.

This chain uses TRBV25-1 with TRBJ1-3; D not certain. The CDR3 covers 15 residues. Trimming left V 0 bases short and J 3 bases short, with 9 bases between. CDR1 MGHDK and CDR2 SYGVNS come from the germline V gene. The CDR3 spells CASSEYGPVGNTIYF. The CDR3, as DNA: TGTGCCAGCAGTGAATATGGACCAGTTGGAAACACCATATATTTT.

This chain links TRBV5-1 with TRBJ1-6; 7 bases map to TRBD1. The CDR3 runs 18 residues. CDR1 is SGHRS and CDR2 is YFSETQ in the germline V gene. Trimming took 4 bases from V and 0 from J; bases not matched to a gene: 10. As DNA, the CDR3 is TGCGCCAGCAGCCCGCTCGGACAGGCTAGCTCCTATAATTCACCCCTCCACTTT. It yields the protein CASSPLGQASSYNSPLHF.

The V gene is TRBV27, the J gene TRBJ2-3, with D perhaps TRBD1 (6 bases). The CDR3 covers 16 residues. Per germline, CDR1 MNHEY and CDR2 SMNVEV (reference sequence). The V end was cut by 5 bases, the J end by 1 base, with 16 bases between. CDR3 residues: CASSQRGAGGTDTQYF. The CDR3 DNA follows: TGTGCCAGCAGTCAACGGGGTGCAGGGGGCACAGATACGCAGTATTTT.

The V gene is TRBV10-3, the J gene TRBJ1-2, with 7 positions matching TRBD1. The CDR3 is 14 amino acids. Germline values: CDR1 ENHRY, CDR2 SYGVKD. After removal of 3 bases from V and 6 bases from J, the junction contained 7 bases not matched to a gene. Here the CDR3 reads CAISEHITGDGYTF. DNA of the CDR3: TGTGCCATCAGTGAACATATAACAGGGGATGGCTACACCTTC.